A single sample is the source of the 7 T cell receptor beta chains below, sequenced in a study of patients and donors after allogeneic stem cell transplantation. TCRdb recomputed calls from the RT-PCR reads with MiXCR, one row per CDR3 protein. The table has 200,000 to 250,000 distinct CDR3 sequences, roughly an eighth seen once. What was sequenced was blood, either unsorted or a sorted T cell fraction (not recorded which). The receptor source for this set is a human donor who was either an allogeneic HSCT recipient or a stem cell or donor lymphocyte infusion donor (not recorded which). It is not recorded whose cells these are; they may come from a transplant donor.

Turning to this clonotype: At one end the junction does not follow the germline gene, possibly because of a read error. The chain couples TRBV7-7 to TRBJ2-7, with 7 bases matching TRBD1. Germline-derived CDR1 and CDR2 are SSHAT and FNYEAQ (reference sequence). CDR3 length: 15 residues. The CDR3 here is CASSLRSGGLYEQYF. DNA of the CDR3: TGTGCTAGCAGTCTAAGGTCAGGGGGTTTATATGAGCAGTACTTC.

The gene calls are TRBV11-3 and TRBJ2-1; unclear D gene. The germline CDR1 and CDR2 sequences are SGHNT and YENEEA. The CDR3 has 15 amino acids. V was cut by 4 bases and J by 0 bases, with 10 bases left in between. The CDR3 protein is CASSSIKSSYNEQFF. The DNA of the CDR3 is TGTGCCAGCAGCTCAATTAAAAGCTCCTACAATGAGCAGTTCTTC.

V and J are TRBV12-3 or TRBV12-4 and TRBJ1-2; the D is unclear. V was shortened by 1 base and J by 4 bases, with 13 bases between the two germline ends. CDR3 length equals 15 residues. The chain's CDR3 is CASSLGHSSSYGYTF. Here the CDR3 DNA reads TGTGCCAGCAGTTTAGGACATTCTAGTAGCTATGGCTACACCTTC.

This clonotype has a count of ten or more. Written as DNA, the CDR3 is TGCAGTGCTAGAGAGGACAGGGGGCAGGATCAGCCCCAGCATTTT. It is translated as CSAREDRGQDQPQHF. The rearrangement uses TRBV20-1 and TRBJ1-5; 11 bases are shared with TRBD1. Germline values: CDR1 DFQATT, CDR2 SNEGSKA (reference sequence). The ends lost 0 bases at V and 5 bases at J; junction bases unmatched: 3. This CDR3 is 15 amino acids long.

This clonotype was seen a handful of times. The chain joins TRBV7-2 to TRBJ1-5, with TRBD1 matching 7 bases. The V gene end was trimmed by 6 bases and the J gene end by 2 bases; junction bases not matched to a gene: 7. The germline gives CDR1 SGHTA, CDR2 FQGNSA. This CDR3 is 15 amino acids long. The CDR3, as DNA: TGTGCCAGCAGTGGCCAGGGGGACGGCAATCAGCCCCAGCATTTT. Protein product: CASSGQGDGNQPQHF.

This clonotype occurred a few times. V usage is TRBV20-1 and J usage is TRBJ1-2, with D tentatively TRBD1 (5 bases). Trimming removed 3 bases at V and 6 bases at J, with 14 bases between. Germline V gives CDR1 DFQATT, CDR2 SNEGSKA (reference sequence). The CDR3 contains 13 residues. The CDR3 nucleotides read TGCAGTGCTAGGGCTACAGGATACGATGGCTACACCTTC. Protein: CSARATGYDGYTF.

With respect to this clonotype: Germline and junction disagree at one end, which may indicate a read error. This sequence joins TRBV7-7 and TRBJ2-1, with D maybe TRBD2 (7 bases). Germline V gives CDR1 SSHAT, CDR2 FNYEAQ (reference sequence). This CDR3 contains 15 residues. CDR3 protein: CASSLEGRRGHEQFF. As DNA, the CDR3 is TGTGCTAGCAGCTTAGAGGGTAGGCGGGGGCATGAGCAGTTCTTC.